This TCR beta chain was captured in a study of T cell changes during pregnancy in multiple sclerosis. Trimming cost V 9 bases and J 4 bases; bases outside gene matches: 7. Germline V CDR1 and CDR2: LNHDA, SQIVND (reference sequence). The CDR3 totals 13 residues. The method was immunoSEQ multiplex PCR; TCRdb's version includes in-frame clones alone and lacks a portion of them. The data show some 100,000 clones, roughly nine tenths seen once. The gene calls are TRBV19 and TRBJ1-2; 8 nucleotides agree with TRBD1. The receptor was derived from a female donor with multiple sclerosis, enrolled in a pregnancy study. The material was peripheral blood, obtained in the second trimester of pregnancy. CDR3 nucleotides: TGTGCCAGCCGGGACAGGACAGTCTATGGCTACACCTTC. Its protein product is CASRDRTVYGYTF.